The clone carrying this T cell receptor beta chain was seen just once. Clones were sequenced by immunoSEQ multiplex PCR, and TCRdb holds only the in-frame ones, with some missing. The table records roughly 330,000 clones, less than 85% of them present only once. This specimen belongs to a study of shared clonotypes between healthy human individuals. Sequencing input: memory CD4+ T cells sorted from blood. The subset: CD45RA-negative fraction. The sequence derives from a man younger than 40 in good health.

DNA for the CDR3: TGTGCCAGCAGCTTAGCACAACTCCCCTACGAGCAGTACTTC. The encoded protein is CASSLAQLPYEQYF. This chain uses TRBV7-8 with TRBJ2-7; D ambiguous. Trimming took 0 bases from V and 2 from J, leaving 8 bases between them. CDR1 is SGHVS, CDR2 FQNEAQ, per germline. The CDR3 is made up of 14 amino acids.